This TCR beta chain was documented in a study of blood T cell repertoires in COVID-19. The wider study: The study drew acute and convalescent COVID-19 samples from the United States, Italy and Spain. The cDNA or gDNA used as material had been derived from T cells, B-cell-depleted T cells, or PBMCs.

Cohorts were based on clinical histories the participants reported. Those designated as exposed participants met a COVID-19 case within 2 weeks before study entry. The table came from immunoSEQ multiplex PCR; TCRdb's copy has only in-frame clones and leaves some out. This sample carries about 270,000 clones, around 93% of them seen once, and the ten largest clones take about 3%. Germline lookup yields CDR1 SGHNT and CDR2 YENEEA. The CDR3 is made up of 15 amino acids. The V end was cut by 5 bases, the J end by 5 bases, with 16 bases between. The sequenced sample was PBMCs or T cells enriched from blood (not recorded which). This chain links TRBV11-3 with TRBJ2-1; a weak D match, TRBD1 (6 bases). The clonotype comes from a man in his forties who had been exposed to COVID-19. This CDR3 reads CASSPRGRFNNEQFF. The CDR3 DNA reads TGTGCCAGCAGCCCTAGGGGGAGATTCAACAATGAGCAGTTCTTC.